This T cell receptor beta chain was retrieved from a study of blood T cell repertoires in COVID-19. Study-level information: Sources were T cells, B-cell-depleted T cells, or PBMCs; the material itself was cDNA or gDNA.

Here immunoSEQ multiplex PCR was the method, and the copy in TCRdb shows in-frame clones only, minus some. The sample yields roughly 77,000 clones, roughly 78% seen once. Germline loops: CDR1 SGHVS, CDR2 FNYEAQ. With 5 bases clipped from V and 5 bases from J, the junction kept 7 bases outside the gene matches. The CDR3 consists of 14 residues. V and J are TRBV7-6 and TRBJ2-7; TRBD1 agrees at 9 bases. The clonotype comes from a woman in her 70s with acute or convalescent COVID-19. Sequencing was done on a sample of peripheral blood. CDR3 loop: CASSRKQGADEQYF. As DNA, the CDR3 is TGTGCCAGCAGCCGAAAACAGGGGGCCGACGAGCAGTACTTC. Combining the CDR3 with reference TRBV7-6 and TRBJ2-7 gives the whole variable domain GAGVSQSPRYKVTKRGQDVALRCDPISGHVSLYWYRQALGQGPEFLTYFNYEAQQDKSGLPNDRFSAERPEGSISTLTIQRTEQRDSAMYRCASSRKQGADEQYFGPGTRLTVT.